This entry describes one T cell receptor (beta chain). Its antigen is still unknown. The record originates from a study of Ad26.COV2.S vaccination and SARS-CoV-2 variants. Turning to the study itself: Ad26.COV2.S, an intramuscular injection, was given once or twice 56 days apart. Findings and limits, study-wide: There was reportedly substantial breadth in spike-specific CD8+ and CD4+ T cell responses after vaccination.

Using immunoSEQ multiplex PCR, the repertoire was profiled, and TCRdb retains in-frame clones only, with some absent. This table has a few hundred thousand clones, around 87% appearing once. Germline assignment: CDR1 LNHDA and CDR2 SQIVND (reference sequence). The V gene lost 7 bases and the J gene lost 2 bases, with 12 bases spanning the gap. The CDR3 runs 14 residues. As to treatment: around 19 received Ad26.COV2.S at low or high dose, single or two shots; several received placebo; per-sample allocation not given. Sampling occurred on day 63 after the first vaccine or placebo injection. A Boston donor was an adult aged 18-55 years.

The rearrangement uses TRBV19 and TRBJ1-5; D is uncertain. The sequences come from peripheral blood, collected in a trial of Ad26.COV2.S vaccine versus placebo. The sequence was obtained from a person aged 18-65 years who received the Ad26.COV2.S COVID-19 vaccine or a placebo. This CDR3 reads CASTSREGNQPQHF. Here the CDR3 DNA reads TGTGCCAGTACCTCTAGAGAGGGCAATCAGCCCCAGCATTTT.